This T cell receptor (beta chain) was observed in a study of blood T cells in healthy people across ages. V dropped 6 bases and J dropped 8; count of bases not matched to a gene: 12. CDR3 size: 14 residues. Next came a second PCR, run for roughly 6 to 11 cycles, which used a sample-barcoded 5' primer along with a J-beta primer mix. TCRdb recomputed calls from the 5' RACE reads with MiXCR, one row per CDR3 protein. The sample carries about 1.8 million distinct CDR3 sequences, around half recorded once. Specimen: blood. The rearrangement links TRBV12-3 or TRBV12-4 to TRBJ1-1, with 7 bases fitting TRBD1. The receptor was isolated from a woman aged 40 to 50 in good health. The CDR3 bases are TGTGCCAGCAGAGTTGGGGACAGCCGTGGGGAAGCTTTCTTT. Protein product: CASRVGDSRGEAFF.